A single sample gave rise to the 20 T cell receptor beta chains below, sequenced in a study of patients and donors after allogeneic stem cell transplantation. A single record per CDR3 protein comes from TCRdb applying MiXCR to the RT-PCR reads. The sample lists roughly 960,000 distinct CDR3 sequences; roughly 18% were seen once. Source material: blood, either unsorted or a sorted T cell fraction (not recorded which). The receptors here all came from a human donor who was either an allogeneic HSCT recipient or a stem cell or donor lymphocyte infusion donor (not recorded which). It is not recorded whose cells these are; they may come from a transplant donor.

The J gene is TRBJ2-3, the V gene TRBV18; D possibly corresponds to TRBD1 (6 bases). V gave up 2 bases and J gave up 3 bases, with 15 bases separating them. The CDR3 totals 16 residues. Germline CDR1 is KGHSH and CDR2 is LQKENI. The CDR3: CASSPNLQGATDTQYF. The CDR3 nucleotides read TGTGCCAGCTCACCAAATCTACAGGGTGCGACAGATACGCAGTATTTT.

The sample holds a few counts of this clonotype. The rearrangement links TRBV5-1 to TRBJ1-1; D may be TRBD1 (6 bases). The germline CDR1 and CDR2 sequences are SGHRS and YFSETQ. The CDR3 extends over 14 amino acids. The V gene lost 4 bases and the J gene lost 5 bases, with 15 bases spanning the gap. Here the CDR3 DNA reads TGCGCCAGCAGCCCACAGGGAGTTTGGACTGAAGCTTTCTTT. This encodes CASSPQGVWTEAFF.

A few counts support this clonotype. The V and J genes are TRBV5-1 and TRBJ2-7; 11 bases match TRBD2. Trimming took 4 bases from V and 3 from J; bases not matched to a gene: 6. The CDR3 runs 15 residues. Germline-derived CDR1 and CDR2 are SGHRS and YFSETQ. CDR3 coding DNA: TGCGCCAGCAGCCCCGGACTAGCGGGCTACTACGAGCAGTACTTC. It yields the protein CASSPGLAGYYEQYF.

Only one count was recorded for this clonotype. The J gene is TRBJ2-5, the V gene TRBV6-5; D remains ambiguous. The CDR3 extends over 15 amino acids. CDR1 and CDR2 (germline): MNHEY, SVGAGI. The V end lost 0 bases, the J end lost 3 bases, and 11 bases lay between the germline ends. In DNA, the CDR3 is TGTGCCAGCAGTTACTCGCCGGCCAGTGAAGAGACCCAGTACTTC. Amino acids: CASSYSPASEETQYF.

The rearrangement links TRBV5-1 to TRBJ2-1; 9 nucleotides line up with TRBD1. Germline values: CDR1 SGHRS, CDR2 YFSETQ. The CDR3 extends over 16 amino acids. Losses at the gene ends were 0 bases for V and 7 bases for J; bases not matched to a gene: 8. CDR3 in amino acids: CASSLEPGTGSNEQFF. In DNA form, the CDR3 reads TGCGCCAGCAGCTTGGAGCCCGGGACAGGGTCAAATGAGCAGTTCTTC.

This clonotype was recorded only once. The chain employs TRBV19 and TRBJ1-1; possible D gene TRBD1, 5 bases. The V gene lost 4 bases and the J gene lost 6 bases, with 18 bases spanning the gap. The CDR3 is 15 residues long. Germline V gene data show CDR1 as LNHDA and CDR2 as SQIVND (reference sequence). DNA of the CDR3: TGTGCCAGTAGTACCGAGTTGACAGCCTTAGCTGAAGCTTTCTTT. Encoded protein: CASSTELTALAEAFF.

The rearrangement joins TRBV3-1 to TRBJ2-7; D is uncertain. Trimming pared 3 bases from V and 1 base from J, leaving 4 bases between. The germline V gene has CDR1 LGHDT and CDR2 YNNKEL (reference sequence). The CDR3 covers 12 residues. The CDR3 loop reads CASSHISYEQYF. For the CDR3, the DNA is TGTGCCAGCAGCCACATATCCTACGAGCAGTACTTC.

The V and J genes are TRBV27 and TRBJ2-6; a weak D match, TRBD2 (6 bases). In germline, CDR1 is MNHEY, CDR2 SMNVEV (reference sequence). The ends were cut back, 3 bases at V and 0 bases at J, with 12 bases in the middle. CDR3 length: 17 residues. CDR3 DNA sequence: TGTGCCAGCAGTTTTCTGCGGGGAGGCTCTGGGGCCAACGTCCTGACTTTC. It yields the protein CASSFLRGGSGANVLTF.

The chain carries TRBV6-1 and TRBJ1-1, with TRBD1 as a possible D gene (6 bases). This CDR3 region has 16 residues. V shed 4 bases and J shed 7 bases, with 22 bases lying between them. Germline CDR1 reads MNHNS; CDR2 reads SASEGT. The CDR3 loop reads CASSGRGTTVKGEAFF. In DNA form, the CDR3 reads TGTGCCAGCAGTGGAAGAGGGACAACCGTGAAGGGTGAAGCTTTCTTT.

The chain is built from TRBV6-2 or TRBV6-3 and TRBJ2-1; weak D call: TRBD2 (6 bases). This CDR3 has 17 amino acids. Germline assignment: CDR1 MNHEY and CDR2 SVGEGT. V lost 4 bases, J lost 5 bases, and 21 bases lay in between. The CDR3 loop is CASSFPRGAMPDNEQFF. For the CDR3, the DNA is TGTGCCAGCAGTTTCCCTCGCGGGGCGATGCCAGACAATGAGCAGTTCTTC.

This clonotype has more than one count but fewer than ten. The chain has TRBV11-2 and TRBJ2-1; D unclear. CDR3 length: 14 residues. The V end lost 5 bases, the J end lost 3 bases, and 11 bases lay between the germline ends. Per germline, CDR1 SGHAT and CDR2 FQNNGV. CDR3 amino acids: CASSPRPRYNEQFF. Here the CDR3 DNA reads TGTGCCAGCAGCCCCCGGCCACGCTACAATGAGCAGTTCTTC.

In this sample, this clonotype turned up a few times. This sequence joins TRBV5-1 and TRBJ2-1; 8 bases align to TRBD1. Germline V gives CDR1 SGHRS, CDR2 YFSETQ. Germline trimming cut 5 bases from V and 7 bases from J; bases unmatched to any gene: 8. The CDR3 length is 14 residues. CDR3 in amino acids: CASSFQGAQNEQFF. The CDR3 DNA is TGCGCCAGCAGTTTTCAGGGGGCTCAGAATGAGCAGTTCTTC.

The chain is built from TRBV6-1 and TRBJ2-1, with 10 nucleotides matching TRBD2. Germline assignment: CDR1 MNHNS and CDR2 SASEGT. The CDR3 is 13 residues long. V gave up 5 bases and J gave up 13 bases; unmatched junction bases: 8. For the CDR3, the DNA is TGTGCCAGCAGTAATAGCGGGGGGCCTTCCCAGTTCTTC. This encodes CASSNSGGPSQFF.

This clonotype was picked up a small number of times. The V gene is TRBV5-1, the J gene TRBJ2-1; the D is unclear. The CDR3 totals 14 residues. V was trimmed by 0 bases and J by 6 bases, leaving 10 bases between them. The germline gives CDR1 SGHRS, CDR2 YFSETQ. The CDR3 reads CASSLGVGRNEQFF. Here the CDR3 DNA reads TGCGCCAGCAGCTTGGGTGTAGGACGCAATGAGCAGTTCTTC.

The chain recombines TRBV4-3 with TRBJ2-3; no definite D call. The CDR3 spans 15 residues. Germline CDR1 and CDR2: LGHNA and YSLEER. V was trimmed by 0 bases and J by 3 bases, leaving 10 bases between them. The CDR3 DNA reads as TGCGCCAGCAGCCAAGATGGGCAGCTAACAGATACGCAGTATTTT. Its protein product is CASSQDGQLTDTQYF.

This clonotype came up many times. For the CDR3, the DNA is TGTGCCAGCAGCTCCCAGGGGGCCAACACTGAAGCTTTCTTT. Protein product: CASSSQGANTEAFF. The J gene is TRBJ1-1, the V gene TRBV7-9; TRBD1 aligns across 8 bases. Trimming at V came to 4 bases and at J to 2 bases, leaving 3 bases not matched to a gene. Germline-derived CDR1 and CDR2 are SEHNR and FQNEAQ (reference sequence). This CDR3 comprises 14 residues.

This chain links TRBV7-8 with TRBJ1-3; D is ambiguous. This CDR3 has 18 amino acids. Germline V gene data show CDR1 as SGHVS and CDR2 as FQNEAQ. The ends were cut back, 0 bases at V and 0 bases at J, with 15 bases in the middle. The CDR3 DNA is TGTGCCAGCAGCTTAGCCCTAACGGGCCCGAGCTCTGGAAACACCATATATTTT. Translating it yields CASSLALTGPSSGNTIYF.

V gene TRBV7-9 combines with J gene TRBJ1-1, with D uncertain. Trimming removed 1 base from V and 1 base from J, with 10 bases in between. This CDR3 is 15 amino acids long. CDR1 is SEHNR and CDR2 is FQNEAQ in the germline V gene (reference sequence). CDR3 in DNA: TGTGCCAGCAGCTTAGACGTGAATCAGAACACTGAAGCTTTCTTT. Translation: CASSLDVNQNTEAFF.

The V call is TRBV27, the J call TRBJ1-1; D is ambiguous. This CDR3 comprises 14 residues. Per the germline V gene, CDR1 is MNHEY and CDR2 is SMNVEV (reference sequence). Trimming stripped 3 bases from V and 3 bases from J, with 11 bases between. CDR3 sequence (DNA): TGTGCCAGCAGTTTCATCCCGGGAGACACTGAAGCTTTCTTT. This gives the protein CASSFIPGDTEAFF.

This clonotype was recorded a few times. CDR3 nucleotide sequence: TGTGCCAGCAGCTCCAGGGGGACCATTGGGGGGAACACTGAAGCTTTCTTT. It encodes CASSSRGTIGGNTEAFF. This chain joins TRBV7-8 and TRBJ1-1; 7 nucleotides match TRBD1. CDR3 size: 17 residues. Germline CDR1 and CDR2: SGHVS and FQNEAQ. V shed 4 bases and J 1 base; nucleotides not matched to a gene: 12.